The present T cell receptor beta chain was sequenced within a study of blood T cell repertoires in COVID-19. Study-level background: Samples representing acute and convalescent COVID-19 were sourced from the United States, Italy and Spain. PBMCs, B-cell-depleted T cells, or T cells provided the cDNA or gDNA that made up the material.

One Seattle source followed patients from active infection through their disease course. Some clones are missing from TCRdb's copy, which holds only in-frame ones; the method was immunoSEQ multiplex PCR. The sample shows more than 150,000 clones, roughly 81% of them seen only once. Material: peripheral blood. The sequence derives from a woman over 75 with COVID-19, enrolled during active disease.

In DNA form, the CDR3 reads TGCAGTGCTAGTCTTAAACAGGGAGCCTACGAGCAGTACTTC. This gives the protein CSASLKQGAYEQYF. J is TRBJ2-7 and V is TRBV20-1; D is perhaps TRBD1 (6 bases). V lost 3 bases to trimming and J lost 2 bases, with 14 bases between them. Germline values: CDR1 DFQATT, CDR2 SNEGSKA (reference sequence). This CDR3 spans 14 amino acids.